The present TCR beta chain was sequenced within a study of shared clonotypes between healthy human individuals. CD45RO-negative CD8 cells positively selected for CCR7 made up the naive population, which excluded terminally differentiated effector memory CD45RA+ cells. The CDR3 is 17 amino acids. V lost 1 base, J lost 2 bases, and 5 bases stayed unmatched. CDR1 and CDR2 from the germline V gene are SGHVS and FNYEAQ. The method was immunoSEQ multiplex PCR; TCRdb's version includes in-frame clones alone and lacks a portion of them. Seen here are 2 million to 2.5 million clones, about 94% observed once, and the top ten hold 0.9% to 1.3%.

Sequenced: naive CD8+ T cells sorted from blood. V is TRBV7-6 and J is TRBJ2-7; 13 bases agree with TRBD2. The clonotype originates from a man between 18 and 29 years old in good health. In DNA, the CDR3 is TGTGCCAGCAGCTTAGAACTAGCGGGAGGGGAGACCTACGAGCAGTACTTC. It yields the protein CASSLELAGGETYEQYF.